This T cell receptor beta chain was sequenced during a study of T cell responses to AZD1222 COVID-19 vaccine. Findings and limits, study-wide: Nearly half of spike-specific TCRs reportedly go after variant regions that carry no mutations. Among vaccine-associated CD4 TCRs, coverage spanned spike, with dominance at 160-218 and 743-854. Donors in the cohort were predominantly white British and more often female, and clonal diversity was possibly underestimated.

Using immunoSEQ multiplex PCR, the repertoire was profiled, and TCRdb retains in-frame clones only, with some absent. The table shows over 60,000 clones, with 75% to 90% occurring only once. V lost 2 bases, J lost 1 base, and 6 bases lay in between. The CDR3 is 14 residues long. The germline V gene has CDR1 MGHRA and CDR2 YSYEKL. As regards this clone: The antigen is not known.

The V call is TRBV4-1, the J call TRBJ1-5, with D unresolved. The source was peripheral blood, collected 28 days after the second AZD1222 dose. The origin of this receptor is an adult who received the AZD1222 COVID-19 vaccine. The CDR3: CASSQPDSNQPQHF. The DNA for the CDR3 is TGCGCCAGCAGCCAACCGGACAGCAATCAGCCCCAGCATTTT.